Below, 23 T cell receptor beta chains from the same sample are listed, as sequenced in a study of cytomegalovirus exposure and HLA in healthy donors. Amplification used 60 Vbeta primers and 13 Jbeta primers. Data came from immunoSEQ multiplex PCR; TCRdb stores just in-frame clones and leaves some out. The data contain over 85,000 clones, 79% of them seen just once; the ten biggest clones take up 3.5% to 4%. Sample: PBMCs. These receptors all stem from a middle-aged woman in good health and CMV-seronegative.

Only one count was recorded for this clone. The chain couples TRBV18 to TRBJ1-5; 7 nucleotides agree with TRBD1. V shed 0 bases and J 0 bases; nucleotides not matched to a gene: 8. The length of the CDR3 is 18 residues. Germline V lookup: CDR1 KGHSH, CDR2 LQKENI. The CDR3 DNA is TGTGCCAGCTCACCACCCATGACAGGGCGAAATAGCAATCAGCCCCAGCATTTT. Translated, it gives CASSPPMTGRNSNQPQHF.

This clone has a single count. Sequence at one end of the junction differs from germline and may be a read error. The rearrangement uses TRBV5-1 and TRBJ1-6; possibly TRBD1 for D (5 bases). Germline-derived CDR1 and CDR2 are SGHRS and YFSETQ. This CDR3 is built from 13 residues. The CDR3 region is CASSFDRDSPLNF. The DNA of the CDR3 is TGCGCCAGCAGTTTTGACAGAGATTCACCCCTCAACTTT.

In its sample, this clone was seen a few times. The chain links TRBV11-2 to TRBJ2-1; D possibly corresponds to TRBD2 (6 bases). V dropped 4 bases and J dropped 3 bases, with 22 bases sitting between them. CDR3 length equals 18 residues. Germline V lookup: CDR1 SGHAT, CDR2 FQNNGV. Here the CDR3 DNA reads TGTGCCAGCAGCTCCCGAGGTGGGAGACGGGGACTCTACAATGAGCAGTTCTTC. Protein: CASSSRGGRRGLYNEQFF. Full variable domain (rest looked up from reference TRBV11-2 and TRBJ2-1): EAGVAQSPRYKIIEKRQSVAFWCNPISGHATLYWYQQILGQGPKLLIQFQNNGVVDDSQLPKDRFSAERLKGVDSTLKIQPAKLEDSAVYLCASSSRGGRRGLYNEQFFGPGTRLTVL.

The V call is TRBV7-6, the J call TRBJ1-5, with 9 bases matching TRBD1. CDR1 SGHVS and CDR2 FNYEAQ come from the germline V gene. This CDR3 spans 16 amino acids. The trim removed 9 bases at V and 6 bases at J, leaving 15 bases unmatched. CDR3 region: CARSNQQGALGQPQHF. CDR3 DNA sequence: TGTGCCAGAAGCAATCAACAGGGGGCGCTGGGTCAGCCCCAGCATTTT.

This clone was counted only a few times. CDR3 nucleotide sequence: TGTGCCAGCAGTGTAACTTACCGGGACAGCTTCTTT. Translated, it gives CASSVTYRDSFF. The chain employs TRBV6-5 and TRBJ1-1; 7 bases are shared with TRBD1. The V gene end was trimmed by 5 bases and the J gene end by 14 bases; junction bases not matched to a gene: 11. Germline V gene data show CDR1 as MNHEY and CDR2 as SVGAGI. The CDR3 is 12 amino acids.

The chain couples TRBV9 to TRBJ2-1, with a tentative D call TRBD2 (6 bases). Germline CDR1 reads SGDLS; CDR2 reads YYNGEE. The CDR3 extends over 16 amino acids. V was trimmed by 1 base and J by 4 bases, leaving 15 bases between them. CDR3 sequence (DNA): TGTGCCAGCAGCGTATTTGTTGCGGGGACTTACAATGAGCAGTTCTTC. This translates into CASSVFVAGTYNEQFF.

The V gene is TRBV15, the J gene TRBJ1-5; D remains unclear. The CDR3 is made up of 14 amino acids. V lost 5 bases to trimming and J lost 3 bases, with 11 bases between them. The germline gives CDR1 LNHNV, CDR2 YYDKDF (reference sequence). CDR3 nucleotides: TGTGCCACCAGCTCGAGGAGGGACAATCAGCCCCAGCATTTT. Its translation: CATSSRRDNQPQHF.

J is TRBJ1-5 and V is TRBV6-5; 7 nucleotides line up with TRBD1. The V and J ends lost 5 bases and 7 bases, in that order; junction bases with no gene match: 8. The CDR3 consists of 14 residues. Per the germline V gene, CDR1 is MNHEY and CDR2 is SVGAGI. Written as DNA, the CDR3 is TGTGCCAGCAGTCGGGACAGCGCGGCCCAGCCCCAGCATTTT. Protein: CASSRDSAAQPQHF.

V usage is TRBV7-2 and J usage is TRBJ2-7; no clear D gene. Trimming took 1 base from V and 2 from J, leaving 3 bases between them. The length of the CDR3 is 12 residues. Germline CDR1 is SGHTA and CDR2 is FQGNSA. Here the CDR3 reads CASSLVTYEQYF. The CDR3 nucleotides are TGTGCCAGCAGCTTAGTAACCTACGAGCAGTACTTC.

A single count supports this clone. The CDR3 spells CASSLGTDYNEQFF. CDR3 nucleotides: TGCGCCAGCAGCCTGGGGACAGATTACAATGAGCAGTTCTTC. The chain uses TRBV5-1 and TRBJ2-1, with TRBD1 matching over 7 bases. This CDR3 has 14 amino acids. In germline, CDR1 is SGHRS, CDR2 YFSETQ. Unmatched junction bases numbered 5, after V lost 4 bases and J lost 4 bases.

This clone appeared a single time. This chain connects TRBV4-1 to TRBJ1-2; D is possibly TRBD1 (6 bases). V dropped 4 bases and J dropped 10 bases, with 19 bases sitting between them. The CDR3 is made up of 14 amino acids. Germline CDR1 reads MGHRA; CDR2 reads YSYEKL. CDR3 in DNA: TGCGCCAGCAGCCGCCTTACAGGGAACAAAGACTACACCTTC. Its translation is CASSRLTGNKDYTF.

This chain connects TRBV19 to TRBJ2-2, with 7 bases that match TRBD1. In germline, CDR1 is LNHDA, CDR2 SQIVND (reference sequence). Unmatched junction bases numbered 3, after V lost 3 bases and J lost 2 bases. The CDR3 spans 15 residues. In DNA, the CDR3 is TGTGCCAGTAGTATCGACAGGGTTAACACCGGGGAGCTGTTTTTT. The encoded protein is CASSIDRVNTGELFF.

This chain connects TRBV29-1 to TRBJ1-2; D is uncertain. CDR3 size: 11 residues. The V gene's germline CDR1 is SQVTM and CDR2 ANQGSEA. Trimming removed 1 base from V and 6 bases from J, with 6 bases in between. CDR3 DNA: TGCAGCGTTGAAGGAGGGAATGGCTACACCTTC. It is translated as CSVEGGNGYTF.

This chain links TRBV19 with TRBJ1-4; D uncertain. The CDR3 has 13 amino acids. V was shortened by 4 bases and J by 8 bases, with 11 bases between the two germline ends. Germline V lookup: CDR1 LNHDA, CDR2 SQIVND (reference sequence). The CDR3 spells CASSTSLEEKLFF. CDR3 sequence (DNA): TGTGCCAGTAGTACGAGCCTTGAAGAAAAACTGTTTTTT.

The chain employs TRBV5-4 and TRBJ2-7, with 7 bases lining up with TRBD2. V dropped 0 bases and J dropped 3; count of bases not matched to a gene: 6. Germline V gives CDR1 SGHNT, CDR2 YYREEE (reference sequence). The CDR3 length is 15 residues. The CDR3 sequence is CASSLGGREVYEQYF. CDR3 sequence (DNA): TGTGCCAGCAGCTTGGGTGGGAGGGAGGTCTACGAGCAGTACTTC.

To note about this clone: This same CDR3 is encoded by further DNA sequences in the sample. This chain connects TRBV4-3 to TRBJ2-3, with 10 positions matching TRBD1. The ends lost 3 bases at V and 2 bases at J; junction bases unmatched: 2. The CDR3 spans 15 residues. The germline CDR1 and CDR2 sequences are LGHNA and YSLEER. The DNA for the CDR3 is TGCGCCAGCAGCCAGGGACAGGGGCCCACAGATACGCAGTATTTT. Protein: CASSQGQGPTDTQYF.

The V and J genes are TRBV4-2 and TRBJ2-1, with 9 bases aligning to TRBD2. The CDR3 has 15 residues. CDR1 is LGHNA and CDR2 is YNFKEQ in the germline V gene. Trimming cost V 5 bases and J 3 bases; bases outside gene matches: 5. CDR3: CASSSLAGSYNEQFF. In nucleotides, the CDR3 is TGTGCCAGCAGCTCGCTAGCGGGGAGCTACAATGAGCAGTTCTTC.

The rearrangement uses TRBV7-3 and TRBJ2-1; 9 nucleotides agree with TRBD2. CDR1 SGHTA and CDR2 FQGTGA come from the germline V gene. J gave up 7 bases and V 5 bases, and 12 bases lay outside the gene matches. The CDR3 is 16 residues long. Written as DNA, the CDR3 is TGTGCCAGCAGCAGGAGCGGGGGGCCGGAGGGTAATGAGCAGTTCTTC. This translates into CASSRSGGPEGNEQFF.

CDR3 loop: CASRGDTLNYGYTF. DNA for the CDR3: TGTGCCAGCAGGGGGGACACCCTTAACTATGGCTACACCTTC. V gene TRBV2 combines with J gene TRBJ1-2; possible D gene TRBD1, 6 bases. CDR1 and CDR2 from the germline V gene are SNHLY and FYNNEI. The CDR3 is 14 residues long. Deletions cut 6 bases from V and 1 base from J, with 12 bases between.

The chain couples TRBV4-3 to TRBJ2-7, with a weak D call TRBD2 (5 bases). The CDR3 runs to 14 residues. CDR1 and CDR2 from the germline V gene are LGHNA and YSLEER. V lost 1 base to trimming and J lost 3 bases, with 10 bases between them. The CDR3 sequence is CASSQGLQIYEQYF. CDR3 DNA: TGCGCCAGCAGCCAAGGACTACAAATCTACGAGCAGTACTTC.

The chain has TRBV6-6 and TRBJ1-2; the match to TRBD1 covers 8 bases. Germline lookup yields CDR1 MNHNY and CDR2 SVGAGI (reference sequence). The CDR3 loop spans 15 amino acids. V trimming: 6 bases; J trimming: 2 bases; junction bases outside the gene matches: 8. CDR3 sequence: CASRQTGTGNYGYTF. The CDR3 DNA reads TGTGCCAGCAGACAGACAGGGACAGGAAACTATGGCTACACCTTC.

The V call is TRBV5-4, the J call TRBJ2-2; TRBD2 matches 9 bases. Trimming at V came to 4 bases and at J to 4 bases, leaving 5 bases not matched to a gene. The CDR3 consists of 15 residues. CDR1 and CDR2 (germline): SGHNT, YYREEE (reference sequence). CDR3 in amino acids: CASSGTSGRTGELFF. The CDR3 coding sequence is TGTGCCAGCAGCGGTACTAGCGGGCGCACCGGGGAGCTGTTTTTT.

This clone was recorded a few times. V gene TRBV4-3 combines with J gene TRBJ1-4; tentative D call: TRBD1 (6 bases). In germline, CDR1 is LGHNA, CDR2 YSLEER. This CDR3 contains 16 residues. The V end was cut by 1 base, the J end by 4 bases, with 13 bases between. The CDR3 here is CASSQGRTAINEKLFF. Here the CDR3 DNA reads TGCGCCAGCAGCCAAGGACGGACAGCCATTAATGAAAAACTGTTTTTT.